The 13 T cell receptor beta chains in this list originate from one sample, sequenced in a study of human T cells and chemical hapten exposure. Blood, whole and unfractionated, served as the source for total RNA extraction. Unique molecular identifiers were affixed to discrete cDNA molecules within the library. TCRdb recomputed calls from the reads with MiXCR, one row per CDR3 protein. The repertoire holds around 120,000 distinct CDR3 sequences, with about 7.7% as singletons. Sequencing was performed on whole blood. All receptors derive from a human donor in good health. Some clones in this sample may be carry-over from other donors' samples.

The chain combines TRBV20-1 with TRBJ1-6; TRBD1 aligns across 8 bases. In germline, CDR1 is DFQATT, CDR2 SNEGSKA (reference sequence). The V segment lost 5 bases and the J segment 10 bases; nucleotides outside the gene matches: 7. CDR3 size: 13 residues. CDR3 nucleotide sequence: TGCAGTGCTCTGGACAGGGAGGACTCACCCCTCCACTTT. Translation gives CSALDREDSPLHF.

This clonotype was counted a few times. The CDR3 DNA is TGTGCCAGCAGTCCACGAGGTTCAGGGGGGGATGGCTACACCTTC. Its protein product is CASSPRGSGGDGYTF. This rearrangement joins TRBV12-3 or TRBV12-4 to TRBJ1-2; 7 nucleotides match TRBD1. The V segment lost 5 bases and the J segment 6 bases; nucleotides outside the gene matches: 12. This CDR3 spans 15 amino acids.

In its sample, this clonotype was seen many times. This sequence joins TRBV6-1 and TRBJ1-1, with unresolved D. Between the trimmed V and J ends, which lost 2 bases and 6 bases, there was a span of 10 bases. Germline CDR1 MNHNS, CDR2 SASEGT. This CDR3 contains 13 residues. The CDR3 spells CASSETVYPEAFF. CDR3 bases: TGTGCCAGCAGTGAAACTGTCTACCCTGAAGCTTTCTTT.

This clonotype showed up many times. The chain links TRBV21-1 to TRBJ1-5; the D segment call TRBD1 is taken from the table without a DNA check. TRBV21-1 is recorded as a pseudogene. The CDR3 runs to 17 residues. CDR3 DNA: TGTGCCAGCAGCAAAGTTTTGGCAGGGGGCCGCAATCAGCCCCAGCATTTT. It specifies CASSKVLAGGRNQPQHF.

The chain carries TRBV14 and TRBJ2-1, with 7 bases fitting TRBD1. CDR1 is SGHDN and CDR2 is FVKESK in the germline V gene. There are 16 residues in the CDR3. V lost 5 bases, J lost 0 bases, and 7 bases stayed unmatched. CDR3 residues: CASSGTHRGSYNEQFF. CDR3 in DNA: TGTGCCAGCAGCGGGACCCACAGGGGCTCCTACAATGAGCAGTTCTTC.

This chain uses TRBV7-2 with TRBJ2-3; 7 bases match TRBD2. This CDR3 contains 16 residues. Trimming at V came to 2 bases and at J to 2 bases, leaving 7 bases not matched to a gene. Germline CDR1 SGHTA, CDR2 FQGNSA. CDR3 protein: CASSLLGGSPTDTQYF. In DNA, the CDR3 is TGTGCCAGCAGCTTACTGGGGGGGTCCCCCACAGATACGCAGTATTTT.

This clonotype was counted many times. This chain uses TRBV28 with TRBJ2-1, with TRBD2 matching 9 bases. From germline, CDR1 is MDHEN and CDR2 SYDVKM. V trimming: 4 bases; J trimming: 3 bases; junction bases outside the gene matches: 13. The CDR3 extends over 18 amino acids. CDR3 coding DNA: TGTGCCAGCAGTTCGCTTTTCCCCTGGCGGGAGGGCTACAATGAGCAGTTCTTC. Translating gives CASSSLFPWREGYNEQFF.

This clonotype has at least ten counts. V gene TRBV12-3 or TRBV12-4 combines with J gene TRBJ1-5, with 10 positions matching TRBD1. The CDR3 contains 18 residues. With 5 bases clipped from V and 2 bases from J, the junction kept 12 bases outside the gene matches. Here the CDR3 DNA reads TGTGCCAGCAGTCCACTTGGGACAGGGGTGGTTGGCAATCAGCCCCAGCATTTT. Translating it yields CASSPLGTGVVGNQPQHF.

This clonotype appeared many times. The chain couples TRBV11-3 to TRBJ2-1; perhaps TRBD2 as D (6 bases). CDR1 SGHNT and CDR2 YENEEA come from the germline V gene. V dropped 5 bases and J dropped 8 bases, with 13 bases sitting between them. There are 13 residues in the CDR3. CDR3 region: CASSRAWEDEQFF. In nucleotides, the CDR3 is TGTGCCAGCAGCCGAGCATGGGAGGATGAGCAGTTCTTC.

In its sample, this clonotype was seen many times. The chain uses TRBV7-9 and TRBJ1-4; 10 nucleotides match TRBD1. The length of the CDR3 is 17 residues. Germline-derived CDR1 and CDR2 are SEHNR and FQNEAQ (reference sequence). J gave up 0 bases and V 5 bases, and 6 bases lay outside the gene matches. Written as DNA, the CDR3 is TGTGCCAGCAGCCCAAGACAGGGGGCTGCAACTAATGAAAAACTGTTTTTT. Amino acids: CASSPRQGAATNEKLFF.

The gene calls are TRBV9 and TRBJ2-7; 12 bases are shared with TRBD2. CDR3 size: 16 residues. Looked up from germline, CDR1 is SGDLS and CDR2 is YYNGEE. V shed 0 bases and J 5 bases; nucleotides not matched to a gene: 6. The CDR3 here is CASSVGLAGVVNEQYF. Written as DNA, the CDR3 is TGTGCCAGCAGCGTAGGACTAGCGGGAGTGGTGAACGAGCAGTACTTC. Together with reference TRBV9 and TRBJ2-7, the CDR3 gives the full variable domain: DSGVTQTPKHLITATGQRVTLRCSPRSGDLSVYWYQQSLDQGLQFLIQYYNGEERAKGNILERFSAQQFPDLHSELNLSSLELGDSALYFCASSVGLAGVVNEQYFGPGTRLTVT.

This clonotype has only one observation. One end of the junction is discordant with germline, which a read error may explain. The V gene is TRBV27, the J gene TRBJ1-4; no definite D call. The CDR3 length is 13 residues. CDR1 is MNHEY and CDR2 is SMNVEV in the germline V gene (reference sequence). The CDR3 DNA reads as TGTACCAGCAGTTCCCCTCTCCATGAAAAACTGTTTTTT. Encoded protein: CTSSSPLHEKLFF.

In this sample, this clonotype turned up many times. V is TRBV6-6 and J is TRBJ1-6, with TRBD1 matching over 9 bases. The CDR3 length is 18 residues. Trimming cost V 0 bases and J 4 bases; bases outside gene matches: 7. Germline CDR1 reads MNHNY; CDR2 reads SVGAGI (reference sequence). As DNA, the CDR3 is TGTGCCAGCAGTTACTCCCCGGGACAGGGAACTTATAATTCACCCCTCCACTTT. Translation: CASSYSPGQGTYNSPLHF.